This T cell receptor beta chain was profiled in a study of OX40 agonist ivuxolimab in advanced cancers. TCRdb keeps only in-frame clones here, not all; method: immunoSEQ multiplex PCR. The sample has tens of thousands of clones, around 90% seen once. Between the trimmed V and J ends, which lost 4 bases and 5 bases, there was a span of 14 bases. Per germline, CDR1 SGDLS and CDR2 YYNGEE. The CDR3 is 14 residues long. This TCR was sampled from an adult with an advanced solid tumor such as melanoma, head and neck, liver or kidney cancer. Source: CD4+ or CD8+ T cells sorted from blood, taken in a trial of the OX40 agonist ivuxolimab. The rearrangement links TRBV9 to TRBJ2-3; D perhaps matches TRBD2 (5 bases). In nucleotides, the CDR3 is TGTGCCAGCAGCCTCGGACGAGGGAGAGATACGCAGTATTTT. It translates to CASSLGRGRDTQYF.